The 7 T cell receptor beta chains in this list originate from one sample, sequenced in a study of shared clonotypes between healthy human individuals. This table comes from immunoSEQ multiplex PCR, and its TCRdb copy is limited to in-frame clones, with some not included. The profile shows 450,000 to 500,000 clones, about 85% of them singletons. The specimen was PBMCs. These receptor sequences come from a woman in her thirties or forties in good health. Some clones in this sample may be carry-over from other donors' samples.

This clone was recorded a few times. J is TRBJ2-5 and V is TRBV11-3, with 9 bases that match TRBD2. The CDR3 spans 16 residues. J lost 4 bases, V lost 1 base, and 7 bases had no gene match. Germline assignment: CDR1 SGHNT and CDR2 YENEEA. Written as DNA, the CDR3 is TGTGCCAGCAGCTTAGGAGCGGGAGGCACTGTAGAGACCCAGTACTTC. It yields the protein CASSLGAGGTVETQYF.

As regards this clone: A read error is likely here: a far larger clone is one base away. The chain joins TRBV7-3 to TRBJ2-2, with 10 bases fitting TRBD1. CDR1 and CDR2 from the germline V gene are SGHTA and FQGTGA. The ends lost 2 bases at V and 4 bases at J; junction bases unmatched: 7. This CDR3 comprises 17 residues. This CDR3 reads CASSLHVRDRGTGELFF. The CDR3 nucleotides read TGTGCCAGCAGCTTACACGTCCGGGACAGGGGCACCGGGGAGCTGTTTTTT.

The chain has TRBV27 and TRBJ2-5; 7 bases match TRBD2. The CDR3 totals 15 residues. J lost 2 bases, V lost 6 bases, and 9 bases had no gene match. Per germline, CDR1 MNHEY and CDR2 SMNVEV (reference sequence). CDR3 coding DNA: TGTGCCAGCAGGACGGCTAGCGGACCTCAAGAGACCCAGTACTTC. This gives the protein CASRTASGPQETQYF.

CDR3 sequence: CASSIDTAGNTIYF. CDR3 DNA sequence: TGTGCCAGCAGCATCGACACGGCTGGAAACACCATATATTTT. The rearrangement links TRBV9 to TRBJ1-3; D call uncertain. V was pared by 4 bases and J by 2 bases, with 10 bases between. This CDR3 has 14 residues. Germline CDR1 is SGDLS and CDR2 is YYNGEE.

As for this clone: A much larger clone sits a single nucleotide away, making a read error possible. The J gene is TRBJ2-1, the V gene TRBV4-1; D call uncertain. V lost 4 bases, J lost 8 bases, and 18 bases lay in between. CDR3 length equals 15 residues. Germline loops: CDR1 MGHRA, CDR2 YSYEKL. Here the CDR3 reads CASSRERYQSYEQFF. The CDR3 region has the DNA TGCGCCAGCAGCCGAGAACGTTATCAGTCTTATGAGCAGTTCTTC.

This chain connects TRBV6-6 to TRBJ2-7; a possible D gene is TRBD2 (7 bases). The V end was cut by 2 bases, the J end by 3 bases, with 14 bases between. This CDR3 is built from 15 residues. The germline V gene encodes CDR1 MNHNY and CDR2 SVGAGI (reference sequence). CDR3 region: CASSYGWEGVYEQYF. Here the CDR3 DNA reads TGTGCCAGCAGTTACGGGTGGGAGGGGGTCTACGAGCAGTACTTC.

This chain links TRBV18 with TRBJ1-2, with 9 bases that match TRBD1. V gave up 3 bases and J gave up 4 bases; unmatched junction bases: 3. Germline CDR1 is KGHSH and CDR2 is LQKENI. The CDR3 consists of 14 residues. This CDR3 reads CASSPTGGVYGYTF. In nucleotides, the CDR3 is TGTGCCAGCTCACCCACAGGGGGCGTCTATGGCTACACCTTC.